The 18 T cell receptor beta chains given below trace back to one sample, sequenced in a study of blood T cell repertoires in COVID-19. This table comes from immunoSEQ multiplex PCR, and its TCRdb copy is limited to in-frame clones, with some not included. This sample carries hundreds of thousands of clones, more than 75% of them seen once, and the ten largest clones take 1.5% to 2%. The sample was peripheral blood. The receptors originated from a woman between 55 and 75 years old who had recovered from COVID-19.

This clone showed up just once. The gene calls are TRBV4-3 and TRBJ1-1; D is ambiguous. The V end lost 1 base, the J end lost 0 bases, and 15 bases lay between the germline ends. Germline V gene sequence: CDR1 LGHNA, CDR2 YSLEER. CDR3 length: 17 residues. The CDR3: CASSQVFVSQLNTEAFF. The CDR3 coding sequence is TGCGCCAGCAGCCAAGTTTTTGTCAGTCAATTGAACACTGAAGCTTTCTTT.

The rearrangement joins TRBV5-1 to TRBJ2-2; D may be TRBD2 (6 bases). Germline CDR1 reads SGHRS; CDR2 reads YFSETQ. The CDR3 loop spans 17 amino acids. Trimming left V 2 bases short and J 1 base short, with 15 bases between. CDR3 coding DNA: TGCGCCAGCAGCTTCCGGAGGGGAACCAGGAACACCGGGGAGCTGTTTTTT. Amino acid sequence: CASSFRRGTRNTGELFF.

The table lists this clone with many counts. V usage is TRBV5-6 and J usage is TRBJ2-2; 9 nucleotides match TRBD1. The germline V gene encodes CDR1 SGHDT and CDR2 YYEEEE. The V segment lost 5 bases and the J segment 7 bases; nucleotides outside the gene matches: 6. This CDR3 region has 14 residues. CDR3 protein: CASRSGTGLGELFF. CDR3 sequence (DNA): TGTGCCAGCAGATCTGGGACAGGGCTCGGGGAGCTGTTTTTT.

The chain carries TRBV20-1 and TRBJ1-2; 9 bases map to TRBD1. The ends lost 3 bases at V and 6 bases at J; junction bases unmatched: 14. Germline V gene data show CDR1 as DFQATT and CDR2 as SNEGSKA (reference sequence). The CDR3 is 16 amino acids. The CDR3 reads CSASTRTGVAKNGYTF. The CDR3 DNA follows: TGCAGTGCTAGTACTAGGACAGGGGTCGCGAAGAATGGCTACACCTTC.

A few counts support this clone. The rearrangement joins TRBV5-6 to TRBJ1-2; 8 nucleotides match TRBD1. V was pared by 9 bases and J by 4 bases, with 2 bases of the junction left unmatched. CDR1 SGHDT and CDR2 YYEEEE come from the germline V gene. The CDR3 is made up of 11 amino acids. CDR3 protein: CATGTGYGYTF. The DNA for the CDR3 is TGTGCCACTGGGACAGGCTATGGCTACACCTTC.

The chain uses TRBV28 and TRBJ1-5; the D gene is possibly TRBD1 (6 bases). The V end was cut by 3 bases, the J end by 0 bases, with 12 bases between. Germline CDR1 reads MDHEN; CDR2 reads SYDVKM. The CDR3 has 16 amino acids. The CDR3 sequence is CASSFPYRDSNQPQHF. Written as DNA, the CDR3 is TGTGCCAGCAGTTTCCCCTACAGGGATAGCAATCAGCCCCAGCATTTT.

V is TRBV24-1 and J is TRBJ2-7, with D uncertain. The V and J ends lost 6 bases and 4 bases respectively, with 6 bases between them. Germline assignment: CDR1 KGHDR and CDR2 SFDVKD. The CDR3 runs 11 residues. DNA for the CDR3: TGTGCCACCAGTATCGGGTACGAGCAGTACTTC. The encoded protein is CATSIGYEQYF.

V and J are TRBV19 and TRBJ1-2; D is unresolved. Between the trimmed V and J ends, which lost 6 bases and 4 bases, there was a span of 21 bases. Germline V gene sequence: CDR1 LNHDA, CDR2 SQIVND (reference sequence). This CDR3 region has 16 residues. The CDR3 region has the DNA TGTGCCAGTAGCCTTATGGTGAGAGGCAGCCTCTATGGCTACACCTTC. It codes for CASSLMVRGSLYGYTF.

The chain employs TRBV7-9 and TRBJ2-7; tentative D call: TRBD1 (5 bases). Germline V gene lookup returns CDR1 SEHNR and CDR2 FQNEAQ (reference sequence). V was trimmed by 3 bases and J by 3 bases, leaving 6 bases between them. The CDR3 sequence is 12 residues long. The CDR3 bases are TGTGCCAGCAGCTTTGACAGCTACGAGCAGTACTTC. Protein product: CASSFDSYEQYF.

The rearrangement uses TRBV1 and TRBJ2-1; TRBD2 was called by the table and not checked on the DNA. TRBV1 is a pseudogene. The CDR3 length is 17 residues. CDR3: CTSSLSERPGLAAEQFF. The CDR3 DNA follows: TGCACCAGCAGCCTATCAGAAAGACCCGGACTAGCAGCCGAGCAGTTCTTC.

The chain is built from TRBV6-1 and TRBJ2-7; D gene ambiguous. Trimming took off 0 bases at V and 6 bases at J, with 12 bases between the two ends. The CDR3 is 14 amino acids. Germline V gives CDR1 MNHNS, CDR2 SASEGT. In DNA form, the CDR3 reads TGTGCCAGCAGTGAAGCGGTTCGATCGGGCGAGCAGTACTTC. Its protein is CASSEAVRSGEQYF.

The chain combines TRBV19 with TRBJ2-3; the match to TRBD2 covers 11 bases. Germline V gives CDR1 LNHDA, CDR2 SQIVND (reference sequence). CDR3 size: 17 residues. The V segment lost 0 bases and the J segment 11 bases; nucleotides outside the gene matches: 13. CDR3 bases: TGTGCCAGTAGTATAGAAGGCCCTAGCGGGGGGCCGACTAGGCAGTATTTT. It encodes CASSIEGPSGGPTRQYF.

For the CDR3, the DNA is TGTGCCAGTAGGCGAGCTTCAGGGACAACTAATGAAAAACTGTTTTTT. Translated: CASRRASGTTNEKLFF. V and J are TRBV19 and TRBJ1-4, with D perhaps matching TRBD1 (5 bases). The CDR3 consists of 16 residues. The germline gives CDR1 LNHDA, CDR2 SQIVND (reference sequence). The germline V and J ends were trimmed by 6 bases and 0 bases, with 14 bases remaining between them.

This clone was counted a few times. The CDR3 region has the DNA TGCGCCAGCAGCCCACCGGGACTTGGAACCGGGGAGCTGTTTTTT. Its translation: CASSPPGLGTGELFF. This rearrangement joins TRBV5-1 to TRBJ2-2; D perhaps matches TRBD2 (6 bases). The CDR3 is 15 amino acids. Trimming took 4 bases from V and 5 from J, leaving 15 bases between them. The germline gives CDR1 SGHRS, CDR2 YFSETQ.

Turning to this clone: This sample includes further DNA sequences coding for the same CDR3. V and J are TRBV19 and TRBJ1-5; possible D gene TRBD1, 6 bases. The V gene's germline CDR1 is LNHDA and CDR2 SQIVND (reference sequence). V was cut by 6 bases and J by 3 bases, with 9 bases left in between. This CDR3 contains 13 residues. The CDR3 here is CASSTGFNQPQHF. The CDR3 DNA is TGTGCCAGTAGCACAGGGTTCAATCAGCCCCAGCATTTT.

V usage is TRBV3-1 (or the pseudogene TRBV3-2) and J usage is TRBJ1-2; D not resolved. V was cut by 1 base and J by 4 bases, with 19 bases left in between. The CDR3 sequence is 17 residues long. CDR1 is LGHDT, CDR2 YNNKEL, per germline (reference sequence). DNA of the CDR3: TGTGCCAGCAGCCAAGGTGAGAGGAGTGAGGTGGGCTATGGCTACACCTTC. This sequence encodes CASSQGERSEVGYGYTF.

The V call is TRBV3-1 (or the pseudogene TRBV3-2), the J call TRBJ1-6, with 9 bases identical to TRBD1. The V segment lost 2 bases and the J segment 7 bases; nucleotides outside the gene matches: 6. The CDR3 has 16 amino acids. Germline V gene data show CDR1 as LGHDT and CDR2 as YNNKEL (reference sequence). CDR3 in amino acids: CASSQFRDRDNSPLHF. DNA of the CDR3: TGTGCCAGCAGCCAATTCCGGGACAGGGACAATTCACCCCTCCACTTT.

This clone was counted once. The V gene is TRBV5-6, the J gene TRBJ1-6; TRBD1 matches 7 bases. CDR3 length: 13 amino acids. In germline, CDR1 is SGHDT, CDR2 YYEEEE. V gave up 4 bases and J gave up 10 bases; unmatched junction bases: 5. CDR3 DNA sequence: TGTGCCAGCAGCAGACAGGGTTGGTCACCCCTCCACTTT. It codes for CASSRQGWSPLHF.